This T cell receptor beta chain is drawn from a study of Graves' ophthalmopathy and Graves' hyperthyroidism. Ophthalmopathic donors had moderate-to-severe activity, CAS ≥3 and NOSPECS ≥4, with disease that had lasted under 3 months. RNA served as the template for amplifying TCR beta CDR3 regions. First-round RT-PCR employed HTBI primers, with a second-round multiplex PCR after it. Each CDR3 protein gets one entry after TCRdb re-called the multiplex PCR reads with MiXCR. The sample records some 750,000 distinct CDR3 sequences, roughly two fifths being singletons. This clonotype was counted at least ten times. The source of this sequence is an adult man with Graves' ophthalmopathy. The sample taken for sequencing was peripheral blood.

This chain's CDR3 is CASSQNGNQETQYF. The CDR3 DNA is TGTGCCAGCAGCCAAAACGGGAACCAAGAGACCCAGTACTTC. This chain uses TRBV7-2 with TRBJ2-5, with D tentatively TRBD2 (5 bases). V was pared by 5 bases and J by 0 bases, with 10 bases between. CDR3 length equals 14 residues. Germline lookup yields CDR1 SGHTA and CDR2 FQGNSA.